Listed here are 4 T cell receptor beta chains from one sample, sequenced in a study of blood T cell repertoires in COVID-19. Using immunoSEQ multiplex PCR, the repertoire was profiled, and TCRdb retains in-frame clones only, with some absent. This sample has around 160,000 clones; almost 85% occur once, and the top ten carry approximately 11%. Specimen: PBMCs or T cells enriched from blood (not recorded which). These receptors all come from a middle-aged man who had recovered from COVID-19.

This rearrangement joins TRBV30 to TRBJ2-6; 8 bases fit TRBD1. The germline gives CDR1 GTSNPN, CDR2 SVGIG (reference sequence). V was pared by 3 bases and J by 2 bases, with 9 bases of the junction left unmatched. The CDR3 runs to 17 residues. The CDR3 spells CAWREQGVPTGANVLTF. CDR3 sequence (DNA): TGTGCCTGGAGAGAACAGGGGGTACCTACTGGGGCCAACGTCCTGACTTTC.

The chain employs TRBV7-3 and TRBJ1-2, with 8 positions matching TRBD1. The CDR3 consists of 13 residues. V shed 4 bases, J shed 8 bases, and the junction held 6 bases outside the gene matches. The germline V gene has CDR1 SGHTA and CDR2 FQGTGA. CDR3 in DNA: TGTGCCAGCAGCTCAGCAGGGGGCTTGGGCTACACCTTC. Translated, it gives CASSSAGGLGYTF.

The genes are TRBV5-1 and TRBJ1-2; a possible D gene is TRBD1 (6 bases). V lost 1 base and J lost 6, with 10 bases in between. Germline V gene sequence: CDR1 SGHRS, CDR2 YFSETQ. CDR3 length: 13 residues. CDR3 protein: CASSLTGYDGYTF. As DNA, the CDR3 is TGCGCCAGCAGCTTGACAGGGTATGATGGCTACACCTTC.

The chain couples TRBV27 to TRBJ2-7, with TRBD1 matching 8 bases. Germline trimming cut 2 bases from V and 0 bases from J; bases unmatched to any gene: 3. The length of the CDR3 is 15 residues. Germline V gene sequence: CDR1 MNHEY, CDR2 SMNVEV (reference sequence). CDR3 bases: TGTGCCAGCAGTTTAACCGGGACAGGCTCCTACGAGCAGTACTTC. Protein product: CASSLTGTGSYEQYF.